The T cell receptor (beta chain) described here comes from a study of control samples from healthy donors and cancer patients. The V gene's germline CDR1 is KGHSH and CDR2 LQKENI. The germline V and J ends were trimmed by 3 bases and 5 bases, with 8 bases remaining between them. The CDR3 consists of 13 residues. Assay used: immunoSEQ multiplex PCR; TCRdb lists only in-frame clones, some missing. The data contain roughly 150,000 clones, around 88% of them singletons. The sample comprised blood. The rearrangement joins TRBV18 to TRBJ1-5; D is uncertain. This TCR was recovered from a man aged 18 to 35 in good health. The CDR3 sequence is CASSPSRDQPQHF. CDR3 DNA sequence: TGTGCCAGCTCACCCAGTAGGGATCAGCCCCAGCATTTT. Using reference TRBV18 and TRBJ1-5 for the parts outside the CDR3, the full variable domain is NAGVMQNPRHLVRRRGQEARLRCSPMKGHSHVYWYRQLPEEGLKFMVYLQKENIIDESGMPKERFSAEFPKEGPSILRIQQVVRGDSAAYFCASSPSRDQPQHFGDGTRLSIL.